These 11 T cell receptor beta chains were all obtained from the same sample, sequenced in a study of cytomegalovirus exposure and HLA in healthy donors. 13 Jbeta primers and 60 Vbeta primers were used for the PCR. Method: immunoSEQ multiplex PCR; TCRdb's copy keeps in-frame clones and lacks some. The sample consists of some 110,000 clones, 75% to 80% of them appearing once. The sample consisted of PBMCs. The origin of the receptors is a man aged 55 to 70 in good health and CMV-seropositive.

The CDR3 region has the DNA TGTGCCAGCAGCGTTCATAGTTACACTGAAGCTTTCTTT. This codes for CASSVHSYTEAFF. This sequence joins TRBV9 and TRBJ1-1; the D is unclear. Per the germline V gene, CDR1 is SGDLS and CDR2 is YYNGEE. V was trimmed by 2 bases and J by 3 bases, leaving 8 bases between them. The CDR3 totals 13 residues.

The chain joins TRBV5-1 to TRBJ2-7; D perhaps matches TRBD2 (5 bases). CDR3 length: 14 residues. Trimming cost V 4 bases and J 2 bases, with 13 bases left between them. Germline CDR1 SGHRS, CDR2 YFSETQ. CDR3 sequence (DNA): TGCGCCAGCAGCCACACGGGGAATGCCTACGAGCAGTACTTC. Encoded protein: CASSHTGNAYEQYF. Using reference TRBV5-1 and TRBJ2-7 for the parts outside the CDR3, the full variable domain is KAGVTQTPRYLIKTRGQQVTLSCSPISGHRSVSWYQQTPGQGLQFLFEYFSETQRNKGNFPGRFSGRQFSNSRSEMNVSTLELGDSALYLCASSHTGNAYEQYFGPGTRLTVT.

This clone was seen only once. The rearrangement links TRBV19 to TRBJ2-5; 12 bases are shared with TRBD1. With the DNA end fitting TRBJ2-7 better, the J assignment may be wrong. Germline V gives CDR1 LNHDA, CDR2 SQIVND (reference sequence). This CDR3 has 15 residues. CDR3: CASSMRGQGAYEQYF. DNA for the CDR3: TGTGCCAGTAGTATGCGGGGACAGGGGGCATACGAGCAGTACTTC.

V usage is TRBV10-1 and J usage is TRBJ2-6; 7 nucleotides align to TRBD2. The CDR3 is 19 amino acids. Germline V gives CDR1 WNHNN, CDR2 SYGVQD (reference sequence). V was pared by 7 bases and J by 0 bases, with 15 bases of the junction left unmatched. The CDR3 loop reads CASTRREGPMASGANVLTF. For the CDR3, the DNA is TGCGCCAGCACTCGAAGGGAGGGGCCCATGGCCTCTGGGGCCAACGTCCTGACTTTC.

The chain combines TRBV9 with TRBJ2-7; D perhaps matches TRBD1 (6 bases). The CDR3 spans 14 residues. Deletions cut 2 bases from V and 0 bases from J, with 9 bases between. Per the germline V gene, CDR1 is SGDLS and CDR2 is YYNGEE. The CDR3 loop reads CASSVTQGSYEQYF. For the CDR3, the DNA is TGTGCCAGCAGCGTCACACAGGGCTCCTACGAGCAGTACTTC.

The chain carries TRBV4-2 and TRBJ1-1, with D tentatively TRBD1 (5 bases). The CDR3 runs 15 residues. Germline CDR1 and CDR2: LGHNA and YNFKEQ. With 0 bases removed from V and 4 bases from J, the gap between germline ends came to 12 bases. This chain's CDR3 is CASSQDPGGTTEAFF. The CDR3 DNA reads TGTGCCAGCAGCCAAGATCCCGGAGGGACCACTGAAGCTTTCTTT.

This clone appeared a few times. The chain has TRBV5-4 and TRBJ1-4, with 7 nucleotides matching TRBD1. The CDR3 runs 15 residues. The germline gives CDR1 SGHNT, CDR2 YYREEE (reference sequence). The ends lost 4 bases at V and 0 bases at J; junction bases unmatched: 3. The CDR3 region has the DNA TGTGCCAGCAGCAGGGACAGCACAACTAATGAAAAACTGTTTTTT. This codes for CASSRDSTTNEKLFF.

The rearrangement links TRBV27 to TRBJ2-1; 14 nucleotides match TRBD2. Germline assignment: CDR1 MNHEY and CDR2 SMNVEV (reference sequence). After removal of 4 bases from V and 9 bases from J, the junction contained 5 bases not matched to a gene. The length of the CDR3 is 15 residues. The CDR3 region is CASSYGLAGGAEQFF. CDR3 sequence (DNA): TGTGCCAGCAGTTATGGACTAGCGGGGGGCGCTGAGCAGTTCTTC.

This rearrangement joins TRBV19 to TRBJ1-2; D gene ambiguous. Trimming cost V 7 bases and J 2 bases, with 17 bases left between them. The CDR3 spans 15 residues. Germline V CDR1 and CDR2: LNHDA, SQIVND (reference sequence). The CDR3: CASTNPRTGNYGYTF. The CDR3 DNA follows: TGTGCCAGTACCAATCCTCGGACGGGGAACTATGGCTACACCTTC.

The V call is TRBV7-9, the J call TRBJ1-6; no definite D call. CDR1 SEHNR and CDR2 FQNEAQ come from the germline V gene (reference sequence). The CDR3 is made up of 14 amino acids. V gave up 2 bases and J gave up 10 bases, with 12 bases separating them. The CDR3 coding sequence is TGTGCCAGCAGCTTATATGGGGAGGGATCACCCCTCCACTTT. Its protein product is CASSLYGEGSPLHF.

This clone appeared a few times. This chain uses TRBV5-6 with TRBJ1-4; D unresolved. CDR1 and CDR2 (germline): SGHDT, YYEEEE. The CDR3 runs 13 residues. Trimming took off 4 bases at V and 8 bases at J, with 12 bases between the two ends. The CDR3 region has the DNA TGTGCCAGCAGCCCCCAGGCAGACGAAAAACTGTTTTTT. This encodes CASSPQADEKLFF.